The entry below describes one T cell receptor beta chain. Clones were read by immunoSEQ multiplex PCR, and TCRdb kept only the in-frame ones, dropping some. The top ten hold under 1.5% of the sample, which has around 70,000 clones, 87% seen once. The source of the sample is a study of T cell responses to AZD1222 COVID-19 vaccine. The V end was cut by 6 bases, the J end by 1 base, with 15 bases between. The CDR3 is 15 residues long. The germline CDR1 and CDR2 sequences are MNHEY and SMNVEV (reference sequence). The chain joins TRBV27 to TRBJ1-1, with TRBD1 as a possible D gene (6 bases). This sample comprised peripheral blood, obtained 28 days after the second AZD1222 dose. This TCR was sampled from an adult who received the AZD1222 COVID-19 vaccine. The CDR3 DNA reads TGTGCCAGCAGCCTACTTGGACAGCAGAACACTGAAGCTTTCTTT. It specifies CASSLLGQQNTEAFF.